This T cell receptor (beta chain) emerged from a study of OX40 agonist ivuxolimab in advanced cancers. In the study overall: Ivuxolimab, which targeted the costimulatory receptor OX40 (CD134), was an agonistic, fully human IgG2 monoclonal antibody. Intravenous ivuxolimab was administered to patients every 2 weeks at six dose levels: 0.01, 0.1, 0.3, 1.5, 3 and 10 mg/kg. Among the roughly 52 dose-escalation patients, some 19 had hepatocellular carcinoma, 15 melanoma, 9 renal cell carcinoma and 9 head and neck cancer. In the dose-escalation cohort, 65% to 85% of patients were male, and the mean age was roughly 56 years with a range of roughly 23 to 79. Prior anti-PD-1, anti-PD-L1 or anti-CTLA-4 therapy was permitted, and approximately 40% of dose-escalation patients had received checkpoint inhibitors. Partial responses were achieved by three dose-escalation patients, of whom one had hepatocellular carcinoma and two had cutaneous melanoma. The purpose of peripheral TCRbeta sequencing was to test whether ivuxolimab changed TCR sequence diversity and led to clonal T-cell expansion. The paper describes the monotherapy dose-escalation part (N of about 47 patients) of the phase I trial of ivuxolimab.

The study at large found these results: Antigen specificity was not determined for the clonally expanded peripheral T cells. On average, CD8+ T cells showed more expanded clones than CD4+ T cells after ivuxolimab. Low levels of normalized T-cell clonal expansion were also shown by some nonresponding patients. In the 0.1-3.0 mg/kg groups, partial responders were among the patients with the lowest normalized peripheral clonal expansion, particularly in CD8+ T cells. At doses of 0.1 to 3.0 mg/kg, clonal expansion of both CD4+ and CD8+ T cells in blood was seen between baseline and week 6.

Patients with autoimmune disease history or receiving systemic immunosuppression were excluded from the trial. In every dose cohort, peripheral blood was drawn for TCR sequencing at baseline, cycle 4 day 1, and cycle 7 day 1. Samples came from an open-label, multicenter, first-in-human phase I dose-escalation trial of ivuxolimab. The trial enrolled adults with locally advanced or metastatic head and neck squamous cell, hepatocellular, melanoma or renal cell carcinoma. Before TCR sequencing, CD4+ T cells and CD8+ T cells were sorted from peripheral blood as separate populations. V has 4 bases trimmed and J has 7 bases trimmed; junction bases matching no gene number 11. Taken from the germline V gene, the CDR1 and CDR2 loops are SQVTM and ANQGSEA. The CDR3, cysteine through phenylalanine, is 16 amino acids long. The sequence is cut down to CDR3 DNA, 48 bases in frame from base 1. As regards this clone: No antigen is known for it. Per-base qualities were not stored, and no clone one base away is much larger.

For sequencing of the TCRbeta CDR3 region, genomic DNA was extracted from the sorted cells. TCRbeta CDR3 regions were sequenced using the immunoSEQ Assay. TCRdb re-hosts the immuneACCESS table, in-frame sequences only. Its copies lack some clones; in the studies checked, an unresolved V gene accounts for under half of them, and the cause for the rest is not known. For this sample there are over 20,000 clones; around four fifths appear just once. Less than 30% of the sample lies in the top ten. This sequence uses TRBV29-1 and TRBJ1-4, with 11 central nucleotides matching TRBD1. The specimen was CD4+ or CD8+ T cells sorted from blood, collected in a trial of the OX40 agonist ivuxolimab. This receptor was identified in an adult with an advanced solid tumor such as melanoma, head and neck, liver or kidney cancer. The CDR3 sequence is CSVAGTGGINGEKLFF. At the DNA level, the sequence is TGCAGCGTTGCTGGGACAGGGGGTATTAATGGTGAAAAACTGTTTTTT.